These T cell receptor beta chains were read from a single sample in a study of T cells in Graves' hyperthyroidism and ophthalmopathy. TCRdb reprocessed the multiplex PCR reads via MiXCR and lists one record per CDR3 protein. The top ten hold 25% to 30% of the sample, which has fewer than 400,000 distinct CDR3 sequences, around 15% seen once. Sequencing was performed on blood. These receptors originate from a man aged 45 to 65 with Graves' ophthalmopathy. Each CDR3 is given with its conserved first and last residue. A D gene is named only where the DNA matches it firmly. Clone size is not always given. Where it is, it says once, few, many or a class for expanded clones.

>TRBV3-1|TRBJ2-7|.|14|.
CASQAGWGLYEQYF
TGTGCCAGCCAGGCGGGTTGGGGGCTTTACGAGCAGTACTTC
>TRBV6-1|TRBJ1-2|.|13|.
CASSLLGGRGYTF
TGTGCCAGCAGCCTACTTGGGGGGCGCGGCTACACCTTC
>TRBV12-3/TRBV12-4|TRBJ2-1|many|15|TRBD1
CASSRGQLGANEQFF
TGTGCCAGCAGCAGGGGACAGCTCGGGGCCAATGAGCAGTTCTTC
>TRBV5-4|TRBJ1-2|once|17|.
CASGSFSLGGRPYGYTF
TGTGCCAGCGGCTCTTTTTCACTTGGGGGCCGTCCCTATGGCTACACCTTC
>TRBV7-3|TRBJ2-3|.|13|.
CASSRGRLDTQYF
TGTGCCAGCAGCCGGGGCAGGCTAGATACGCAGTATTTT
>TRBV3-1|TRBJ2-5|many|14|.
CASSPSGNQETQYF
TGTGCCAGCAGCCCTTCGGGCAACCAAGAGACCCAGTACTTC
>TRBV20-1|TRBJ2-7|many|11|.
CSAPRASEQYF
TGCAGTGCCCCCCGTGCATCCGAGCAGTACTTC
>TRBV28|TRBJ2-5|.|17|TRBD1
CAGSLLLLGQWEETQYF
TGTGCCGGCAGTTTATTACTCCTGGGACAGTGGGAAGAGACCCAGTACTTC
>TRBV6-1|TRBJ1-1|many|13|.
CASSEDGGRKAFF
TGTGCCAGCAGTGAAGACGGGGGGCGAAAAGCTTTCTTT
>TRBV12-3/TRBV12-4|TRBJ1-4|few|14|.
CASSPRVPNEKLFF
TGTGCCAGCAGTCCCAGGGTGCCTAATGAAAAACTGTTTTTT
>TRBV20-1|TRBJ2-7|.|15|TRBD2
CSATSSASGIGEQYF
TGCAGTGCTACCAGTTCGGCTAGCGGGATAGGGGAGCAGTACTTC
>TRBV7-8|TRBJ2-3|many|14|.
CASSFQVLGDTQYF
TGTGCCAGCAGCTTCCAGGTTTTGGGGGATACGCAGTATTTT
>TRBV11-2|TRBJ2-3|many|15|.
CASSLEATNTDTQYF
TGTGCCAGCAGCTTAGAGGCCACCAACACAGATACGCAGTATTTT
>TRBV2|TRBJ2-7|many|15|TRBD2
CASSRTSGATYEQYF
TGTGCCAGCAGTCGGACTAGCGGGGCTACCTACGAGCAGTACTTC
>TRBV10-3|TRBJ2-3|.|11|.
CAIRDDKTQYF
TGTGCCATCAGGGACGACAAGACGCAGTATTTT
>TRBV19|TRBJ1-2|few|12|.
CASSFIGYGYTF
TGTGCCAGTAGTTTTATCGGATATGGCTACACCTTC
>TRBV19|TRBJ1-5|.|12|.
CASSNVNQPQHF
TGTGCCAGTAGTAACGTTAATCAGCCCCAGCATTTT
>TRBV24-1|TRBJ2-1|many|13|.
CATSDLGGDEQFF
TGTGCCACCAGTGATTTGGGAGGCGATGAGCAGTTCTTC
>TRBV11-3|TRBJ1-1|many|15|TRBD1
CASSSNRGQDTEAFF
TGTGCCAGCAGCTCAAACAGGGGGCAGGACACTGAAGCTTTCTTT
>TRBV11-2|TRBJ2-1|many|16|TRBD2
CASSFPPTSGNNEQFF
TGTGCCAGCAGCTTTCCCCCAACTAGCGGAAACAATGAGCAGTTCTTC
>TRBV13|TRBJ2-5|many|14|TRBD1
CASSETTGGEAQYF
TGTGCCAGCAGCGAGACGACAGGGGGAGAGGCCCAGTACTTC
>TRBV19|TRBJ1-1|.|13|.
CASSIGTRKEAFF
TGTGCCAGTAGTATTGGGACTCGCAAAGAAGCTTTCTTT
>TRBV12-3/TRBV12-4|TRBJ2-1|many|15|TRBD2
CASSSWTSGINEQFF
TGTGCCAGCAGTAGTTGGACTAGCGGGATCAATGAGCAGTTCTTC
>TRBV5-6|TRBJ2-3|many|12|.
CASSLDVDTQYF
TGTGCCAGCAGCTTGGACGTAGATACGCAGTATTTT
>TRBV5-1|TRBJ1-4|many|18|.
CASSTKVDSYGTNEKLFF
TGCGCCAGCAGCACCAAGGTAGACAGTTATGGAACTAATGAAAAACTGTTTTTT
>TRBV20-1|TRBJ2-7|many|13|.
CSASQGTGFGEYF
TGCAGTGCTAGTCAAGGGACCGGTTTCGGGGAGTACTTC
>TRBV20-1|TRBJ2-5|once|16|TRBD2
CSASSSGPGEQETQYF
TGCAGTGCTAGTTCTAGCGGGCCTGGCGAACAAGAGACCCAGTACTTC